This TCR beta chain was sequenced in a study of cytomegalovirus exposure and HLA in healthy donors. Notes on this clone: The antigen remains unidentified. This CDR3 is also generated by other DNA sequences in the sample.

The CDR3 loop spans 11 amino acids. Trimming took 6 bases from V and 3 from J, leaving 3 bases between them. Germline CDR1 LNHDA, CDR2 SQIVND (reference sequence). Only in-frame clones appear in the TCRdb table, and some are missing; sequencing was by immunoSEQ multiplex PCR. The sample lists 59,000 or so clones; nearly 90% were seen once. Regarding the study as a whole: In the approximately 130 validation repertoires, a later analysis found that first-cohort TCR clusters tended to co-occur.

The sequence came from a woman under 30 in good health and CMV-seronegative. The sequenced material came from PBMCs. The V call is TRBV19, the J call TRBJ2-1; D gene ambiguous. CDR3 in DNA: TGTGCCAGTAGCCTCTACAATGAGCAGTTCTTC. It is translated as CASSLYNEQFF.